This T cell receptor beta chain appears in the sequencing data of a study of OX40 agonist ivuxolimab in advanced cancers. Assay used: immunoSEQ multiplex PCR; TCRdb lists only in-frame clones, some missing. The data contain 92,000 or so clones, more than 80% of them singletons. The V gene lost 6 bases and the J gene lost 0 bases, with 18 bases spanning the gap. The CDR3 contains 16 residues. Germline-derived CDR1 and CDR2 are SNHLY and FYNNEI. The sample consisted of CD4+ or CD8+ T cells sorted from blood, taken in a trial of the OX40 agonist ivuxolimab. The clonotype originates from an adult with an advanced solid tumor such as melanoma, head and neck, liver or kidney cancer. This chain connects TRBV2 to TRBJ2-7, with D perhaps assigned TRBD1 or TRBD2 (5 bases each). The DNA for the CDR3 is TGTGCCAGCAGCGAACCCCGGGACGCGAGCTCCTACGAGCAGTACTTC. It specifies CASSEPRDASSYEQYF.